The sequence of this T cell receptor (beta chain) was determined in a study of shared clonotypes between healthy human individuals. For the study at large: The plates for each donor numbered three CD4 naive, three CD4 memory, two CD8 naive and one CD8 memory.

Sorted subsets were amplified in replicate PCRs using 200 ng DNA, 30,000 to 35,000 T cell genomes. Method: immunoSEQ multiplex PCR; TCRdb's copy keeps in-frame clones and lacks some. The sample holds approximately 100,000 clones; approximately 65% are singletons and the top ten take 24%. Germline V gene data show CDR1 as MGHRA and CDR2 as YSYEKL. V was trimmed by 5 bases and J by 11 bases, leaving 22 bases between them. This CDR3 is 15 amino acids long. Recent acute infections and vaccinations were absent in the healthy HIV-negative adult donors. V gene TRBV4-1 combines with J gene TRBJ1-5; TRBD1 might be the D (6 bases). The sequence was collected from a woman aged 30 to 39 in good health. Sequenced input: memory CD8+ T cells sorted from blood. The subset denotes: CD45RO+ cells pooled with CCR7-negative TemRA cells. CDR3 sequence (DNA): TGCGCCAGCAGCTACGAATCCACAGGGTTCGGTACCCAGCATTTT. Its translation: CASSYESTGFGTQHF.